Described below is a single T cell receptor (beta chain) sequence and its context. The antigen is not known. The data originate from a study of cytomegalovirus exposure and HLA in healthy donors. Some clones are missing from TCRdb's copy, which holds only in-frame ones; the method was immunoSEQ multiplex PCR. The sample consists of tens of thousands of clones, about 90% of them appearing once. Separate from the approximately 670-subject first cohort was the approximately 120-subject validation cohort, to which the donors belonged. Study outcomes and limitations: Subsequent analysis showed first-cohort TCR clusters tending to co-occur in some 120 validation repertoires. Among TCR beta chains, those listed as cytomegalovirus-associated numbered over 150. The classifier was said to identify cytomegalovirus status with high specificity and sensitivity.

CDR3 length: 13 amino acids. J lost 3 bases, V lost 5 bases, and 3 bases had no gene match. The germline CDR1 and CDR2 sequences are MNHNS and SASEGT. The V gene is TRBV6-1, the J gene TRBJ1-1, with 7 bases fitting TRBD1. The sample was PBMCs. The sequence was obtained from a woman aged 18-29 years in good health and CMV-seropositive. The CDR3 DNA follows: TGTGCCAGCAGTACAGGGGTATACACTGAAGCTTTCTTT. It is translated as CASSTGVYTEAFF.